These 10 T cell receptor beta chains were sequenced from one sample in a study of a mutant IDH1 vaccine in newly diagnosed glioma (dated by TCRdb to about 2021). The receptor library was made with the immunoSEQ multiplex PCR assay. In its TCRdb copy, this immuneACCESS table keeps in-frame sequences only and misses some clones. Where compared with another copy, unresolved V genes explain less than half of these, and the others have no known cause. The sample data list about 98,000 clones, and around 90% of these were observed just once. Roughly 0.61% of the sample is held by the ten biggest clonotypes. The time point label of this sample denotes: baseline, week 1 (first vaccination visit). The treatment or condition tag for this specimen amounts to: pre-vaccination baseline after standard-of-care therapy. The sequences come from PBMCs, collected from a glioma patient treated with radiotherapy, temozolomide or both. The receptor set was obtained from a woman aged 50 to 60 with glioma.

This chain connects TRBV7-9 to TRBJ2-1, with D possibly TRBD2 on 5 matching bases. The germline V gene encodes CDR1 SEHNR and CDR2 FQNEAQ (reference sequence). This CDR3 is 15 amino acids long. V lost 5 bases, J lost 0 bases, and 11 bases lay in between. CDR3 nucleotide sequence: TGTGCCAGCAGCCCCCGGGGTTTCTCCTACAATGAGCAGTTCTTC. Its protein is CASSPRGFSYNEQFF.

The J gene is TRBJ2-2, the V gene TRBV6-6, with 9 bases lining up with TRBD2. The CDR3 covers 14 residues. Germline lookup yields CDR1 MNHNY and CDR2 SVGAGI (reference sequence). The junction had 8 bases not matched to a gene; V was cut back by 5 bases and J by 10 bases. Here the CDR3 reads CASSVAGASVELFF. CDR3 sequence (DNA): TGTGCCAGCAGTGTAGCGGGAGCGAGTGTGGAGCTGTTTTTT.

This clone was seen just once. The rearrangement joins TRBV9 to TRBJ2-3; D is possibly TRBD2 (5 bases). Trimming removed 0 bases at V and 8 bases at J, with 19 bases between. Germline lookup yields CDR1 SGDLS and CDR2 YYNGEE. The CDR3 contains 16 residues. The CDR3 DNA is TGTGCCAGCAGCGTAGCCCTTGTCGGCATCGGAGGTACGCAGTATTTT. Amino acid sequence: CASSVALVGIGGTQYF.

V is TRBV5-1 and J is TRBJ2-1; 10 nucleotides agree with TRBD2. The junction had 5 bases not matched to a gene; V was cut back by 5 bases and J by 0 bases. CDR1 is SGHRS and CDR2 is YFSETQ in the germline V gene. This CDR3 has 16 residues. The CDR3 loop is CASSLPSGSSYNEQFF. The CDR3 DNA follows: TGCGCCAGCAGTTTGCCTAGCGGGAGCTCCTACAATGAGCAGTTCTTC.

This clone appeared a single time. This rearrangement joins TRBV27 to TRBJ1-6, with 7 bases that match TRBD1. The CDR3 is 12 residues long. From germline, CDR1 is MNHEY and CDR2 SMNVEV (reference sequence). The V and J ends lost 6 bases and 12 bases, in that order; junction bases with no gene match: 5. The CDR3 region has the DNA TGTGCCAGCAGGCCAGGGGGGCAACCCCTCCACTTT. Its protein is CASRPGGQPLHF.

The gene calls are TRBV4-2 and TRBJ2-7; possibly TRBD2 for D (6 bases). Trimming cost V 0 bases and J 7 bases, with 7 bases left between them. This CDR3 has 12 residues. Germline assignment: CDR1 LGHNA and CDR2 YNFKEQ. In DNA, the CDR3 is TGTGCCAGCAGCCAAGAGGGGAGGGAGCAGTACTTC. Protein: CASSQEGREQYF.

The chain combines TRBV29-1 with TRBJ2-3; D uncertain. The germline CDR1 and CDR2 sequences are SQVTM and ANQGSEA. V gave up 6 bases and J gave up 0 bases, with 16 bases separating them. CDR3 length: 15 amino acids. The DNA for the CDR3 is TGCAGCGTGGCTCCTGATGGAGTTAGCACAGATACGCAGTATTTT. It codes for CSVAPDGVSTDTQYF.

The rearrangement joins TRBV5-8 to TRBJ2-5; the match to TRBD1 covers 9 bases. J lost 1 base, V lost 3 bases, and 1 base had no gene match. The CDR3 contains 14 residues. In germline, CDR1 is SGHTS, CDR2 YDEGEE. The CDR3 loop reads CASSWTGAQETQYF. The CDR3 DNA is TGTGCCAGCAGCTGGACAGGGGCCCAAGAGACCCAGTACTTC. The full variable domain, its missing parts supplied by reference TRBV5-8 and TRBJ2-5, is EAGVTQSPTHLIKTRGQQATLRCSPISGHTSVYWYQQALGLGLQFLLWYDEGEERNRGNFPPRFSGRQFPNYSSELNVNALELEDSALYLCASSWTGAQETQYFGPGTRLLVL.

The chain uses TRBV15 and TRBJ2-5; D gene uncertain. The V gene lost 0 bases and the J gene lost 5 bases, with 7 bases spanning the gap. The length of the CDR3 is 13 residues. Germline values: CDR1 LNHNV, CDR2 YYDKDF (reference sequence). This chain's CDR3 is CATSRDILETQYF. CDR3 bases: TGTGCCACCAGCAGAGATATCCTGGAGACCCAGTACTTC.

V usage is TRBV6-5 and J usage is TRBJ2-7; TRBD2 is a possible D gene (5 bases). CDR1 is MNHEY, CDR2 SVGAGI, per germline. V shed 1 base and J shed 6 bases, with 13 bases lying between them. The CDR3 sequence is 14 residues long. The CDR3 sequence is CASSYFGIMGEQYF. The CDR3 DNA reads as TGTGCCAGCAGTTACTTCGGGATAATGGGCGAGCAGTACTTC.